The T cell receptor beta chain described here comes from a study of T cells in women clearing cervical HPV infection (dated by TCRdb to 2017 to 2018). In the study overall: The cases were about 27 women with histologically confirmed HPV16-related CIN3 or worse, and 2 of these cases were invasive cancers. Controls were 25 or so women whose single incident HPV16 infection cleared within 12 months without precancer or cancer developing. Blood from cases was collected at the visit where the lesion was first found, while blood from controls was collected once the infection could no longer be detected. For cases, the median interval between lesion detection and blood sampling was around 160 days, with an interquartile range of roughly 80 to 230 days. Since only a few of the women had HLA typing available, the possibility that HLA type was acting as a confounder could not be ruled out. An exploratory proof-of-principle case-control study, nested within the Guanacaste HPV Natural History Study in Costa Rica, was conducted to compare TCR repertoires across cervical HPV16 outcomes. Cases and controls were matched on year of sample collection and on age within five years. A median age of approximately 30 years was observed in cases versus around 40 in controls, and no significant differences in baseline characteristics were found. The parent cohort enrolled roughly 9,400 women aged 18 or older in Guanacaste, Costa Rica, in about 1992 to 1995 and followed the women for roughly seven years. Five blinded duplicates per group were added as quality controls, so that approximately 60 samples were obtained: some 50 participants and 10 replicates.

Trimming removed 4 bases from V and 4 bases from J, leaving 10 bases between the germline ends. The CDR3 runs 12 residues from the cysteine to the phenylalanine. The DNA covers only part of the CDR3, 27 bases in frame from base 1. Via the germline V gene (reference sequence), CDR1 is DFQATT and CDR2 SNEGSKA. A note on this clone: There is no known antigen for this receptor. The CDR3 is cut off 3 residues early in the read; its end comes from the germline J gene.

Results the study describes overall, beyond this receptor: The cross-sectional design could not show whether associations preceded infection or resulted from it; effector/memory subsets and HPV-specific T cells were not isolated. Because T-cell numbers per sample were unknown, differences in richness could reflect varying T-cell content rather than repertoire biology. TCR repertoire richness was significantly higher in CIN3+ cases than in controls across sequencing depths, while evenness did not differ. TRBV6-7 relative abundance was lower in cases than in controls (around 0.11% versus 0.15%; Bonferroni P = 0.0008). Random forest classifiers that combined richness and V gene abundances separated cases from controls with an estimated AUC of less than 0.85.

Every participant had a single incident cervical HPV16 infection, and women with prevalent HPV16 infections were excluded. Cervical HPV DNA was detected by MY09/MY11 PCR, and genotyping was performed by dot-blot hybridization. Roughly 16 mL of heparinized blood were centrifuged, and the buffy coat was split into aliquots, frozen at -30 degrees C, and then kept at -80 degrees C. QIAGEN kits were used to extract genomic DNA from the buffy coat specimens. TCR beta CDR3 regions were amplified by multiplex PCR using the immunoSEQ assay from an average of 1200 ng genomic DNA per sample. To correct primer bias, the assay used a complete synthetic TCR repertoire to set an amplification baseline. The amplicons were sequenced using the Illumina platform. In the original analysis: Sequence errors were corrected by clustering with frequency ratios and a modified nearest-neighbor algorithm, and the sequences were then analyzed in the immunoSEQ Analyzer using IMGT gene definitions. At each rarefaction depth, TCR richness and evenness were averaged across 20 rarefaction repeats, and any sample with fewer sequences than the depth was left out. V, D and J gene relative abundances were compared between groups with Wilcoxon rank sum tests, applying FDR correction. An intraclass correlation of around 96% for TCR richness and an average of roughly 76% across some 70 gene segments were obtained from the blinded duplicates. Not all clones reach the TCRdb copy of this immuneACCESS table, which keeps in-frame sequences only. Checked studies attribute under half of the gap to unresolved V genes and leave the rest unexplained. V, J and clone size were drawn from that table, and D and trimming were deduced from the DNA. This sample's listing comprises 30,000 or so clones. About 8.8% of the sample rests with the top ten.

The sequencing input was blood buffy coat. The receptor was derived from a woman aged 18 to 75 with a cervical HPV16 infection that either progressed to CIN3+ or cleared (not recorded which). The chain is made from TRBV20-1 and TRBJ1-2; the D gene is perhaps TRBD1, on 6 matching bases. The CDR3 bases that were read are TGCAGTGCTAATACAGGGACCTATGGC. The resulting protein is CSANTGTYG. In full, the CDR3 reads CSANTGTYGYTF.